This TCR beta chain comes out of a study of Ad26.COV2.S vaccination and SARS-CoV-2 variants (dated by TCRdb to about 2021). Looking at the study overall: TCRbeta repertoire sequencing served as the tool for gauging how specific and how broad the SARS-CoV-2-reactive T cell receptors were following Ad26.COV2.S vaccination. The TCR-sequenced set comprised approximately 30 samples: around 20 Ad26.COV2.S vaccine recipients, 5 placebo recipients and 8 SARS-CoV-2 convalescent individuals. Overall results and qualifications from the work: Substantial breadth of spike-specific CD8+ and CD4+ T cell responses was reported after vaccination. The authors noted that total T cell responses may have been underestimated by the TCR breadth and depth analyses. Vaccine and placebo recipients had comparable non-spike TCR breadth, which fits with the vaccine containing only spike. Higher spike-specific TCR breadth was observed in Ad26.COV2.S recipients than in placebo recipients (P = 0.0014).

CDR1 and CDR2 are read off the germline V gene (reference sequence) as SEHNR and FQNEAQ. The CDR3, cysteine through phenylalanine, is 16 amino acids long. Solely the CDR3 DNA is kept, with 48 bases framed from the first base. Clipping removes 4 bases from V and 4 bases from J, with 11 as the unmatched junction base count. TCRbeta CDR3 regions were sequenced with the immunoSEQ Assay. After extraction, genomic DNA underwent amplification by bias-controlled multiplex PCR, followed by high-throughput sequencing. In the authors' own workflow: To quantify the absolute abundance of each unique TCRbeta CDR3 region, sequences were collapsed and filtered. T cell fraction was estimated by normalization of TCRbeta template counts to usable DNA, with usable DNA being measured through amplification of reference genes present in all nucleated cells. Repertoire TCRs were annotated as SARS-CoV-2-specific by exact matching of V gene, CDR3 amino acid sequence and J gene to a known reactive TCR set. The reference SARS-CoV-2 TCR set came from MIRA and was filtered for enrichment in COVID-19-positive ImmuneCODE repertoires, removing public or cross-reactive TCRs. Drawing on the MIRA antigens, annotated TCRs were analysed further at the level of specific ORF or position within ORF. Breadth was defined as annotated unique rearrangements over total unique productive rearrangements; depth was the summed frequency of those rearrangements. Group comparisons of TCR breadth used two-sided Wilcoxon rank-sum tests. Here the immuneACCESS table is served through TCRdb, limited to in-frame sequences with V and J called. Missing clones are a known gap in these copies; in checked studies unresolved V genes cover under half, and the rest lacks a known reason. V and J calls and clone size are as listed in that table; D and trimming were resolved from the DNA. The table for this sample lists some 190,000 clones; approximately 88% of them were counted only once. The ten largest clones represent about 5.5% of the sample.

As to this clone: What antigen it recognizes has not been identified. It has no much larger one-base neighbor in the sample; base qualities were not kept.

In the paper's terms, the time point label means: individuals recovered from natural SARS-CoV-2 infection. This specimen was peripheral blood, taken after recovery from COVID-19. The sequence was collected from a human donor who had recovered from COVID-19. Rearrangement joined TRBV7-9 to TRBJ2-5; 8 bases in the middle match TRBD2. The sequence in DNA is TGTGCCAGCAGCTCCCTTCTTAGCGGGACTCGAGAGACCCAGTACTTC. This gives the protein CASSSLLSGTRETQYF.